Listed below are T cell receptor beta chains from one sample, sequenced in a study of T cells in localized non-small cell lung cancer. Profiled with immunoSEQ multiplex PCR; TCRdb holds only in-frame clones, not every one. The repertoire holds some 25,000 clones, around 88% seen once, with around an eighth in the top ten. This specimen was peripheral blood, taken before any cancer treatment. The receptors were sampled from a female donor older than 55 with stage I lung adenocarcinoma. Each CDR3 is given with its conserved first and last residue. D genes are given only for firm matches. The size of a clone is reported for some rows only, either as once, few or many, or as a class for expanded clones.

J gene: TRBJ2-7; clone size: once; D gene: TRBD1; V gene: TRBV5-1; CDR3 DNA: TGCGCCAGCAGCTGGACAGGGGTCACCTACGAGCAGTACTTC; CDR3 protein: CASSWTGVTYEQYF
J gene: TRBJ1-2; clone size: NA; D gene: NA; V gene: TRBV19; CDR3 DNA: TGTGCCAGTTGCCAAGGTCGGGGCTATGGCTACACCTTC; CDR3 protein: CASCQGRGYGYTF
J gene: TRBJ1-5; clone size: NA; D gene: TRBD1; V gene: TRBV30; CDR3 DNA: TGTGCCTGGAGCGAGGGGGCTGATCAGCCCCAGCATTTT; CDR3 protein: CAWSEGADQPQHF
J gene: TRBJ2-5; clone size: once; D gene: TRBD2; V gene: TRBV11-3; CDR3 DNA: TGTGCCAGCAGCCTTAGCGGGGGGGGACGGGAGACCCAGTACTTC; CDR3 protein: CASSLSGGGRETQYF
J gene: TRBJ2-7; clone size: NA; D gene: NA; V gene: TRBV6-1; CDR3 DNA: TGTGCCAGCAGTGGCAGACTGAAATCTTCCTACGAGCAGTACTTC; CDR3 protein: CASSGRLKSSYEQYF
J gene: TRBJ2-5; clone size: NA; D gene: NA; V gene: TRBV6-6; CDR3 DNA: TGTGCCAGCAGTTACAACAGGCCCCAAGAGACCCAGTACTTC; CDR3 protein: CASSYNRPQETQYF
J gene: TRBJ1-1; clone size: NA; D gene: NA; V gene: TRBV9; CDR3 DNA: TGTGCCAGCAGCCCCCGGGACACAGTAATGAACACTGAAGCTTTCTTT; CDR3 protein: CASSPRDTVMNTEAFF
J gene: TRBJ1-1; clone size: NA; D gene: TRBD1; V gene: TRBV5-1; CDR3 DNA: TGCGCCAGCGGGGGGACAGGGCTGACTGAAGCTTTCTTT; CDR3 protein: CASGGTGLTEAFF
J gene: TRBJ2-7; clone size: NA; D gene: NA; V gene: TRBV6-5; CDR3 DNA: TGTGCCAGCAGTTGGCTAGAGCAGTACTTC; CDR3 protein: CASSWLEQYF
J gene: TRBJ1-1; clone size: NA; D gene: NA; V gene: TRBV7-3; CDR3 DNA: TGTGCCAGCAGCTTGTCAGGGGTGACTGAAGCTTTCTTT; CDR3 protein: CASSLSGVTEAFF
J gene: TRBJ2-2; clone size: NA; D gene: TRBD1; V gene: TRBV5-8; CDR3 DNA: TGTGCCAGCAGCTTGGACAGGGGGCCCACCGGGGAGCTGTTTTTT; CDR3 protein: CASSLDRGPTGELFF
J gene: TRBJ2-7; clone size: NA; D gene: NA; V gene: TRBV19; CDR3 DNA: TGTGCCAGTAGTATAGTCCCCGACAGTACCTACGAGCAGTACTTC; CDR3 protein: CASSIVPDSTYEQYF
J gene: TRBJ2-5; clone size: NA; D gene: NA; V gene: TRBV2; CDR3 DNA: TGTGCCAGCAGAGGGGTTTTAGGGGAGACCCAGTACTTC; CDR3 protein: CASRGVLGETQYF
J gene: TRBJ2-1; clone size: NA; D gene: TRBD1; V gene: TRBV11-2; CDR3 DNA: TGTGCCAGCAGCGCCCGGACAGGGGGCTACAATGAGCAGTTCTTC; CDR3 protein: CASSARTGGYNEQFF
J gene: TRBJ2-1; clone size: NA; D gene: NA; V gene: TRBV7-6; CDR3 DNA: TGTGCCAGCAGTCAGACAGAGAATGAGCAGTTCTTC; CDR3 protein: CASSQTENEQFF
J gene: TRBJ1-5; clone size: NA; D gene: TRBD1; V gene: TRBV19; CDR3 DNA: TGTGCCACCCGGGACAGGGGGCTTCAGCCCCAGCATTTT; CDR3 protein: CATRDRGLQPQHF
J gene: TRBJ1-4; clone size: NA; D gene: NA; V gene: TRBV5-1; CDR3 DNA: TGCGCCAGCAGCTTGGGGTCGAGGGGCCAGGCGGAAAAACTGTTTTTT; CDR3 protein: CASSLGSRGQAEKLFF
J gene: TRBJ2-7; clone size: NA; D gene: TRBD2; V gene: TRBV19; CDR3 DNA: TGTGCCAGTAGTATAGGTGGCGGGAGCTCCTACGAGCAGTACTTC; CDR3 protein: CASSIGGGSSYEQYF
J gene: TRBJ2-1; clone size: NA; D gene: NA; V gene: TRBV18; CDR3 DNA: TGTGCCAGCTCACCCAAACTAGCGAGGGGGCCCAATGAGCAGTTCTTC; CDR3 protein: CASSPKLARGPNEQFF
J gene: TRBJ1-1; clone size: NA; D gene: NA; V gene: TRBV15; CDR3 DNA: TGTGCCACCAGCAGAGATCGAGGGGCAGTCGAAGCTTTCTTT; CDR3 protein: CATSRDRGAVEAFF
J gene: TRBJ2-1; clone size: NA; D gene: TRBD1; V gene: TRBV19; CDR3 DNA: TGTGCCAGTAGTTCGCCGGGACAGGTCTACAATGAGCAGTTCTTC; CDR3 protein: CASSSPGQVYNEQFF
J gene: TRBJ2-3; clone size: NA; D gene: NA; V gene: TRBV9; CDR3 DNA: TGTGCCAGCAGCCCATATTCACCCGGGTCCACAGATACGCAGTATTTT; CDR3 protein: CASSPYSPGSTDTQYF
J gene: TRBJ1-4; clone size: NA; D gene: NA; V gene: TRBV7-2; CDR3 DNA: TGTGCCAGCAGCTCGAACCCGGGTGAAAAACTGTTTTTT; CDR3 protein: CASSSNPGEKLFF
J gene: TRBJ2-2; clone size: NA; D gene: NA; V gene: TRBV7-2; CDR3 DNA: TGTGCCAGCAGCTCCACAAGCACCGGGGAGCTGTTTTTT; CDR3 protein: CASSSTSTGELFF
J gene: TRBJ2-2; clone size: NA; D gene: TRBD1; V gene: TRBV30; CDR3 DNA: TGTGCCTGGAGTGTACCCAGGGGGCAAACCGGGGAGCTGTTTTTT; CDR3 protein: CAWSVPRGQTGELFF
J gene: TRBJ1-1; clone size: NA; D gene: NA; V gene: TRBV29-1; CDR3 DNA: TGCAGCGCCTCCATGTCAGGGGCCAACACTGAAGCTTTCTTT; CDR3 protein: CSASMSGANTEAFF
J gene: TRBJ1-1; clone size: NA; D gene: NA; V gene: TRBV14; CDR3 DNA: TGTGCCAGCAGCACCTTCGACCTGAACACTGAAGCTTTCTTT; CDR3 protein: CASSTFDLNTEAFF
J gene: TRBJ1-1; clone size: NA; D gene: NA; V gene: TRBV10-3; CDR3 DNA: TGTGCCATCAAGGAGACAGCCGAGAACACTGAAGCTTTCTTT; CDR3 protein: CAIKETAENTEAFF
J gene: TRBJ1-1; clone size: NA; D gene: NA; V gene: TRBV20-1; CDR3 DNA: TGCAGTGCTAGAGAGTATTTTGAAGCTTTCTTT; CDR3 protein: CSAREYFEAFF
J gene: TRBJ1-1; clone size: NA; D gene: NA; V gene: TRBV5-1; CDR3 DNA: TGCGCCAGCAGGGGGCAGAACACTGAAGCTTTCTTT; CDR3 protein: CASRGQNTEAFF
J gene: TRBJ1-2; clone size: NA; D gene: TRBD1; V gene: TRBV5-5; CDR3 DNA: TGTGCCAGCAGCTTGGCGGTAGGGGACAGGGGAAGAGGCGGCTACACCTTC; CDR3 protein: CASSLAVGDRGRGGYTF
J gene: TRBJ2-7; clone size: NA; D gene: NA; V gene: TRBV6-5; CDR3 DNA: TGTGCCAGCAGTTACTCGGCAGGGTTGAAATACGAGCAGTACTTC; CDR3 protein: CASSYSAGLKYEQYF